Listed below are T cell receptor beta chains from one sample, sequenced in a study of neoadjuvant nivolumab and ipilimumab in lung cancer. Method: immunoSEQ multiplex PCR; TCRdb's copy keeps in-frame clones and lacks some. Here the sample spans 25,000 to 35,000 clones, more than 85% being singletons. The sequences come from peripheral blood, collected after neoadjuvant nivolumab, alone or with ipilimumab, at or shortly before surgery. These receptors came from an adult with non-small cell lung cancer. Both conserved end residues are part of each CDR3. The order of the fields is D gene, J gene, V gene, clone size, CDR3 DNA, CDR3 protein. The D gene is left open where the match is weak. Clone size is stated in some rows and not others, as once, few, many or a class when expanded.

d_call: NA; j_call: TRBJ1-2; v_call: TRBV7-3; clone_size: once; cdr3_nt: TGTGCCAGCAGCTTAGGGTCAGACGTCTATGGCTACACCTTC; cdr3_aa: CASSLGSDVYGYTF
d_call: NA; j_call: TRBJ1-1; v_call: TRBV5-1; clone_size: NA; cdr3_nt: TGCGCCAGCAGCTTCACAGGGCGGGAGACTGAAGCTTTCTTT; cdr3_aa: CASSFTGRETEAFF
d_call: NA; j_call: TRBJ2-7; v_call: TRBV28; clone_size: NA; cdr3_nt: TGTGCCAGTGAACGGGACACGTACGAGCAGTACTTC; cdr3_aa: CASERDTYEQYF
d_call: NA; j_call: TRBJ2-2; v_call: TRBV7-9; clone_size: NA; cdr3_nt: TGTGCCAGCACCATAACCGGGGAGCTGTTTTTT; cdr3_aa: CASTITGELFF
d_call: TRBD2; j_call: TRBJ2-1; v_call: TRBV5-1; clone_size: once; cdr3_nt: TGCGCCAGCAGCTTGTACACGGGCGGGAGCGGGTGGCAGTTCTTC; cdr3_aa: CASSLYTGGSGWQFF
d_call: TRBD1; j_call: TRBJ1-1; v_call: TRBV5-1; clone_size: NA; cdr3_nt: TGCGCCAGCAGCTTGGCGACAGGGAAAGCTTTCTTT; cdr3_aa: CASSLATGKAFF
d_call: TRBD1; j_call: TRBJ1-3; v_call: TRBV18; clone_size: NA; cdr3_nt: TGTGCCAGCTCACCAAGACAGGGCCTTGGAAACACCATATATTTT; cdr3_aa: CASSPRQGLGNTIYF
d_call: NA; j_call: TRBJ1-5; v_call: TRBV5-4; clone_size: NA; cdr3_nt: TGTGCCAGCAGCTATGGACAGAATCAGCCCCAGCATTTT; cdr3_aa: CASSYGQNQPQHF
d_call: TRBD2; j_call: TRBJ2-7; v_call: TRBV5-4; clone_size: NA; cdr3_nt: TGTGCCAGCAGCTCCCGGACTAGCGGCCCTTACGAGCAGTACTTC; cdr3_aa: CASSSRTSGPYEQYF
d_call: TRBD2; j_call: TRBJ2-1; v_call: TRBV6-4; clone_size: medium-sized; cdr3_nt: TGTGCCAGCAGTGGTAGGCTAGCGGACTACAATGAGCAGTTCTTC; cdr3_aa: CASSGRLADYNEQFF
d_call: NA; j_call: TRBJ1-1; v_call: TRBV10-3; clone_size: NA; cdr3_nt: TGTGCCATCAGGAGGGAGACCCCACAGAGCACTGAAGCTTTCTTT; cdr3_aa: CAIRRETPQSTEAFF
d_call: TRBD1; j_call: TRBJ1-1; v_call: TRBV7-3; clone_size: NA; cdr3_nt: TGTGCCAGCAGCTTCCAGGGGGCCAGAGACACTGAAGCTTTCTTT; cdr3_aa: CASSFQGARDTEAFF
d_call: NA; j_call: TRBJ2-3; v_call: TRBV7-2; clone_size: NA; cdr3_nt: TGTGCCAGCAGAAGAGGGAGGTCAATGTTAAGCGCAGATACGCAGTATTTT; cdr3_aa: CASRRGRSMLSADTQYF
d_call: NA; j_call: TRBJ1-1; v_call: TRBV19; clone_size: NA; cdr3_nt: TGTGCCAGTAGTGGCTCGGACATGAACACTGAAGCTTTCTTT; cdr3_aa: CASSGSDMNTEAFF
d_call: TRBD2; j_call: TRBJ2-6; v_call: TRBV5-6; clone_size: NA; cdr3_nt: TGTGCCAGCAGCTCGGGACTAGCGGGATCGTCTGGGGCCAACGTCCTGACTTTC; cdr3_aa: CASSSGLAGSSGANVLTF
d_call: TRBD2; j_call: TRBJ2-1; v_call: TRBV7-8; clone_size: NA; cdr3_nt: TGTGCCAGCGGTCCTAGCGGGCTTTTCTACAATGAGCAGTTCTTC; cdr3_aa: CASGPSGLFYNEQFF
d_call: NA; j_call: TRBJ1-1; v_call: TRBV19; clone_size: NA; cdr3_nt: TGTGCCAGTAGTATAACGAGGACGAACACTGAAGCTTTCTTT; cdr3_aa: CASSITRTNTEAFF
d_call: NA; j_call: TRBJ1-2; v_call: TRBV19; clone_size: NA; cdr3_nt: TGTGCCAGTAGTGGAGGAGACAGGAAAATCCTAAAAGATGGCTACACCTTC; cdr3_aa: CASSGGDRKILKDGYTF
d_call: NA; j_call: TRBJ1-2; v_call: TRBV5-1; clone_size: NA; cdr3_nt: TGCGCCAGCAGCGAGGTGACCCGGGACCGCTATGGCTACACCTTC; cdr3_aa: CASSEVTRDRYGYTF
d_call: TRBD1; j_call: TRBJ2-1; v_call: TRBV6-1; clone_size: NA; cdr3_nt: TGTGCCAGCAGTGAAGCACTGGGACAGGGGGCGAATGAGCAGTTCTTC; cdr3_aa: CASSEALGQGANEQFF
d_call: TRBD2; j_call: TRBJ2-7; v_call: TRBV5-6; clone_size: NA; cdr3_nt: TGTGCCAGCAGCCCGGGGGGCCTAGCGGGAGTCCCCAGCTCCTACGAGCAGTACTTC; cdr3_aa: CASSPGGLAGVPSSYEQYF
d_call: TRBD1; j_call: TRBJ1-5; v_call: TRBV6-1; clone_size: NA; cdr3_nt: TGTGCCAGCAGACAGTCTTCCGGACAGGGGCTTCATCAGCATTTT; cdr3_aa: CASRQSSGQGLHQHF
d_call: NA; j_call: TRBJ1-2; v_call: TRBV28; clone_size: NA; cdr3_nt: TGTGCCAGCAGTTTCGGAGTGATTAACTATGGCTACACCTTC; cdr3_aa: CASSFGVINYGYTF
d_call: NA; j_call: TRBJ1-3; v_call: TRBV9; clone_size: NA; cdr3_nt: TGTGCCAGCAGCGTAGGGCCGAGGGGGTCAGGAAACACCATATATTTT; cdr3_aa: CASSVGPRGSGNTIYF
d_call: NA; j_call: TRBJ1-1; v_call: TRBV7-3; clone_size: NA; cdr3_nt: TGTGCCAGCAGCCGGGGGCAGGGCACTGAAGCTTTCTTT; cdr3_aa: CASSRGQGTEAFF
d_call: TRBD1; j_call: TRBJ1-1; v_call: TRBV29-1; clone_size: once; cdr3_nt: TGCAGCGTGAGGGACAGGGGTTATGAAGCTTTCTTT; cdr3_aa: CSVRDRGYEAFF
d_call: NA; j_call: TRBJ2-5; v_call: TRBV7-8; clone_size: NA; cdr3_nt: TGTGCCAGCAGCTCCTACATGTACCAAGAGACCCAGTACTTC; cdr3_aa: CASSSYMYQETQYF
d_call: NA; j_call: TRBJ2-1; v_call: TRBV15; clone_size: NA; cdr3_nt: TGTGCCACCAGCAGACACCTCCGAGGAGACCAGCAGTTCTTC; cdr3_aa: CATSRHLRGDQQFF
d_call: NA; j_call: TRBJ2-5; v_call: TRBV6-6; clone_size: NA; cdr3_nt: TGTGCCAGCAGTTACGGGGAGGAGACCCAGTACTTC; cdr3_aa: CASSYGEETQYF
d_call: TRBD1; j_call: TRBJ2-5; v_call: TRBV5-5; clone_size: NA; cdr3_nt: TGTGCCAGCAGCTCCCCCAGGGGGTCGGAGACCCAGTACTTC; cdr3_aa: CASSSPRGSETQYF
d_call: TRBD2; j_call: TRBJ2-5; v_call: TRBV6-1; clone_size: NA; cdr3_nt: TGTGCCAGCAGTGACAGACTAGCGGGTATGGGGCAAGAGACCCAGTACTTC; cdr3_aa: CASSDRLAGMGQETQYF
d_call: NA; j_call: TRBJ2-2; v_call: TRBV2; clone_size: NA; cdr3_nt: TGTGCCAGCAGCAGCTGGGACCAGGGGGAGCTGTTTTTT; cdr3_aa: CASSSWDQGELFF
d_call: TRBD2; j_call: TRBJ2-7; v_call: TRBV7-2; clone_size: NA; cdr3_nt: TGTGCCAGCAGCCCCCTAGCGGGAGACTACGAGCAGTACTTC; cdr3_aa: CASSPLAGDYEQYF
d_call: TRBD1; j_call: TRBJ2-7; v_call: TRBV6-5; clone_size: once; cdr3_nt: TGTGCCAGCAGTTCAGGGGGCACCTACGAGCAGTACTTC; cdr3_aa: CASSSGGTYEQYF
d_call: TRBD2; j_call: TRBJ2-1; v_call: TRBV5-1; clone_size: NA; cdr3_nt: TGCGCCAGCAGCTTGCAGACTAGCGGCTCCAATGAGCAGTTCTTC; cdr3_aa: CASSLQTSGSNEQFF
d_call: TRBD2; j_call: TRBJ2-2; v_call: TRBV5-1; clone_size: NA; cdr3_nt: TGCGCCAGCAAGGCGCTAGCGGGCACCGGGGAGCTGTTTTTT; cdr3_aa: CASKALAGTGELFF
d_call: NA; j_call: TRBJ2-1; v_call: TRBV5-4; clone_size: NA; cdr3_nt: TGTGCCAGCAGCGACCCCGGGACTCCTCGGGGGTACAATGAGCAGTTCTTC; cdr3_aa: CASSDPGTPRGYNEQFF
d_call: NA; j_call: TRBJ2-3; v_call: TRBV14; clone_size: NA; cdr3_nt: TGTGCCAGCAGCCAATATCTAGGCACAGATACGCAGTATTTT; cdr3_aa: CASSQYLGTDTQYF
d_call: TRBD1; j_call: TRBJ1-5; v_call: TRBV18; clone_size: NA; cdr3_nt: TGTGCCAGCTCACCCTCGGAGGGGGCGCTTAACCAGCCCCAGCATTTT; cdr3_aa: CASSPSEGALNQPQHF
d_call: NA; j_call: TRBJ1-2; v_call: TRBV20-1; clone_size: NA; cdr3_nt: TGCAGTGCTAGCCTGGGGAATGGCTACACCTTC; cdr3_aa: CSASLGNGYTF
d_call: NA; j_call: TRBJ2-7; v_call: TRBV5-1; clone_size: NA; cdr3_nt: TGCGCCAGCAGCTACTCCTACGAGCAGTACTTC; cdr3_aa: CASSYSYEQYF
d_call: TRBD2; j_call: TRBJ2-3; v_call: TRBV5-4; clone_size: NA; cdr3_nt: TGTGCCAGCAGCTCCCTAGCGGGGGGCACAGATACGCAGTATTTT; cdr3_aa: CASSSLAGGTDTQYF
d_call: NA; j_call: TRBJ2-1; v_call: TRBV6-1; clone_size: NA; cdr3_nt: TGTGCCTCGGTTAGGGACGCCATTTACAATGAGCAGTTCTTC; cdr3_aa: CASVRDAIYNEQFF
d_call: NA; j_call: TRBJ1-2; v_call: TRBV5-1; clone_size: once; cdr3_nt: TGCGCCAGCAGCTTGGGCAGGGGCTATGGCTACACCTTC; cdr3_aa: CASSLGRGYGYTF
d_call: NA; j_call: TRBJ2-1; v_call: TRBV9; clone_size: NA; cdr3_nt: TGTGCCAGCAGCGTAGGTCGGGAGCAGTTCTTC; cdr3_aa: CASSVGREQFF
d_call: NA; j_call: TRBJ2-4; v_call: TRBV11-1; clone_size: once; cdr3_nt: TGTGCCAGCAGCCCCCAAGCGGGTACGAGAAACATTCAGTACTTC; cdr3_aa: CASSPQAGTRNIQYF
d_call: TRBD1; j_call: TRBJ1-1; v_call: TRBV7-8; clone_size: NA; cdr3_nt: TGTGCCAGCAGCCCAAATCAGGGGGGCACTGAAGCTTTCTTT; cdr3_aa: CASSPNQGGTEAFF
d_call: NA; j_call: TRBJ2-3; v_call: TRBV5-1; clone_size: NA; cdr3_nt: TGCGCCAGCAGCTTGGAGGCACGAGGCACAGATACGCAGTATTTT; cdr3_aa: CASSLEARGTDTQYF
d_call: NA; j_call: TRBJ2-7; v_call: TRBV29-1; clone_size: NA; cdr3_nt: TGCAGCGTTCGGGACACCACTGGAGGCTACGAGCAGTACTTC; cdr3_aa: CSVRDTTGGYEQYF
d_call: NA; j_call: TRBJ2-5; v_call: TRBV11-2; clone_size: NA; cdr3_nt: TGTGCCAGCAGCTCGGCCCCTCGGGGAGAGACCCAGTACTTC; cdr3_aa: CASSSAPRGETQYF
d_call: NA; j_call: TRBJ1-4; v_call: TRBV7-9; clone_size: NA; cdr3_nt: TGTGCCAGCAGCTCCCCGGGAGGGGAAGGGGAAAAACTGTTTTTT; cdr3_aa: CASSSPGGEGEKLFF
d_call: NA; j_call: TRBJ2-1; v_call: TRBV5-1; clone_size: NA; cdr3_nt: TGCGCCAGCAGCGCCGGGACATACAATGAGCAGTTCTTC; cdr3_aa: CASSAGTYNEQFF
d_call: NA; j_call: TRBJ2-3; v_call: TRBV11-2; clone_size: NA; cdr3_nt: TGTGCCAGCAGCCCAAGACAGGTCTTTAGCACAGATACGCAGTATTTT; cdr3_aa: CASSPRQVFSTDTQYF
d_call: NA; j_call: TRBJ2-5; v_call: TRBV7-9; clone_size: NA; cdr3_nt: TGTGCCAGCAGCTTAACTTTAGGGGAGACCCAGTACTTC; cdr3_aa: CASSLTLGETQYF
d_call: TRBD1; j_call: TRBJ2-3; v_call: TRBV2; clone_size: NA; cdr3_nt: TGTGCCAGCAGCTACGACAGGGGATCGAGCACAGATACGCAGTATTTT; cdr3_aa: CASSYDRGSSTDTQYF
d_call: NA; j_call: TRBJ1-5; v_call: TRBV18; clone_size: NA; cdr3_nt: TGTGCCAGCTCACCAGCCGGACAAACTAGCAATCAGCCCCAGCATTTT; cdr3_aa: CASSPAGQTSNQPQHF